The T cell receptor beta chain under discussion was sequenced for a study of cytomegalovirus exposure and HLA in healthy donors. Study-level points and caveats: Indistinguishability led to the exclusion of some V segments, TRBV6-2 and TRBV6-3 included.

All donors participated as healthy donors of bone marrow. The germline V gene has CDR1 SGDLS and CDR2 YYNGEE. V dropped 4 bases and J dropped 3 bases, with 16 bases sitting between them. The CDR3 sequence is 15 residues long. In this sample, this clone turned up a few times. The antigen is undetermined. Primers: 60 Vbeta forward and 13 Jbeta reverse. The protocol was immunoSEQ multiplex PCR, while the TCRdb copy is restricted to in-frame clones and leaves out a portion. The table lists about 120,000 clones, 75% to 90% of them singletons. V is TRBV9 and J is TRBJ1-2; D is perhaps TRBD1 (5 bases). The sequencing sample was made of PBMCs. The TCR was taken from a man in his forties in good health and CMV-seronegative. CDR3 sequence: CASSQQVEGDYGYTF. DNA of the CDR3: TGTGCCAGCAGCCAACAGGTGGAAGGAGACTATGGCTACACCTTC.